Listed below are T cell receptor beta chains from one sample, sequenced in a study of blood T cell repertoires in COVID-19. Assay: immunoSEQ multiplex PCR; the TCRdb copy retains only in-frame clones and omits some. Here the sample spans 150,000 to 200,000 clones, roughly four fifths being singletons. Sequenced: peripheral blood. These receptors were taken from a man in his forties or fifties who had recovered from COVID-19. The CDR3 runs from the conserved cysteine through the conserved F or W. Fields, in order: J gene, D gene, V gene, clone size, CDR3 protein, CDR3 DNA. A D gene is named only where the DNA matches it firmly. Clone size is not always given. Where it is, it says once, few, many or a class for expanded clones.

J: TRBJ2-7
D: TRBD2
V: TRBV3-1/TRBV3-2
size: .
CDR3: CASSQLSGSSYEQYF
DNA: TGTGCCAGCAGCCAATTGAGCGGGAGCTCCTACGAGCAGTACTTC

J: TRBJ2-3
D: TRBD2
V: TRBV5-4
size: .
CDR3: CASRSGGTISTDTQYF
DNA: TGTGCCAGCAGAAGCGGGGGGACCATTTCCACAGATACGCAGTATTTT

J: TRBJ2-7
D: .
V: TRBV4-2
size: .
CDR3: CASSQDQTGTYEQYF
DNA: TGTGCCAGCAGCCAAGATCAGACAGGAACCTACGAGCAGTACTTC

J: TRBJ2-1
D: .
V: TRBV9
size: .
CDR3: CASSATLNKGGGYEQFF
DNA: TGTGCCAGCAGCGCCACCCTTAACAAGGGGGGGGGATATGAGCAGTTCTTC

J: TRBJ1-5
D: TRBD1
V: TRBV29-1
size: .
CDR3: CSVGDRGVNQPQHF
DNA: TGCAGCGTTGGGGACAGGGGGGTCAATCAGCCCCAGCATTTT

J: TRBJ2-3
D: TRBD2
V: TRBV28
size: .
CDR3: CASRKLAAHTDTQYF
DNA: TGTGCCAGCAGAAAACTAGCGGCCCACACAGATACGCAGTATTTT

J: TRBJ2-1
D: .
V: TRBV19
size: few
CDR3: CASKKVSSIGVSSYNEQFF
DNA: TGTGCCAGTAAGAAAGTGTCTAGTATAGGCGTGAGCTCCTACAATGAGCAGTTCTTC

J: TRBJ1-2
D: .
V: TRBV12-3/TRBV12-4
size: .
CDR3: CASSVSVRGGYTF
DNA: TGTGCCAGCAGTGTTTCGGTTCGAGGCGGCTACACCTTC

J: TRBJ1-5
D: .
V: TRBV23-1
size: .
CDR3: CASRQAGRGRVVPTSQPQHF
DNA: TGCGCCAGCCGCCAAGCGGGTAGGGGACGAGTGGTCCCGACGAGTCAGCCCCAGCATTTT

J: TRBJ1-4
D: .
V: TRBV18
size: .
CDR3: CASSPDKGEKLFF
DNA: TGTGCCAGCTCTCCAGACAAAGGAGAAAAACTGTTTTTT

J: TRBJ1-4
D: .
V: TRBV28
size: .
CDR3: CASSFFSNEKLFF
DNA: TGTGCCAGCAGTTTTTTCAGTAATGAAAAACTGTTTTTT

J: TRBJ1-5
D: TRBD1
V: TRBV7-6
size: few
CDR3: CASSGTVDQPQHF
DNA: TGTGCCAGCAGCGGGACAGTTGATCAGCCCCAGCATTTT

J: TRBJ1-2
D: .
V: TRBV2
size: few
CDR3: CASKETAAESYTF
DNA: TGTGCCAGCAAGGAGACAGCCGCCGAAAGCTACACCTTC

J: TRBJ2-5
D: .
V: TRBV13
size: .
CDR3: CASSSLGPQGRETQYF
DNA: TGTGCCAGCAGCTCGCTCGGGCCCCAGGGCAGAGAGACCCAGTACTTC

J: TRBJ2-1
D: TRBD2
V: TRBV11-3
size: .
CDR3: CASSYMAGGFREQFF
DNA: TGTGCCAGCAGCTATATGGCGGGGGGTTTCCGTGAGCAGTTCTTC

J: TRBJ2-5
D: TRBD1
V: TRBV9
size: .
CDR3: CASSVTGEGETQYF
DNA: TGTGCCAGCAGCGTGACAGGGGAAGGGGAGACCCAGTACTTC

J: TRBJ1-6
D: .
V: TRBV7-3
size: .
CDR3: CASSHYGGNSPLHF
DNA: TGTGCCAGCAGCCACTACGGGGGGAATTCACCCCTCCACTTT

J: TRBJ2-5
D: .
V: TRBV6-5
size: .
CDR3: CASSYGQQETQYF
DNA: TGTGCCAGCAGTTACGGGCAGCAAGAGACCCAGTACTTC

J: TRBJ2-4
D: .
V: TRBV18
size: few
CDR3: CASSETGAKNIQYF
DNA: TGTGCCAGCTCAGAAACGGGGGCCAAAAACATTCAGTACTTC

J: TRBJ2-7
D: TRBD2
V: TRBV4-2
size: .
CDR3: CASSPPRTSGSYEQYF
DNA: TGTGCCAGCAGCCCGCCCCGGACTAGCGGGAGCTACGAGCAGTACTTC

J: TRBJ2-1
D: .
V: TRBV10-3
size: .
CDR3: CAISARSSNEQFF
DNA: TGTGCCATCAGCGCTAGAAGCTCGAATGAGCAGTTCTTC

J: TRBJ2-7
D: .
V: TRBV11-3
size: few
CDR3: CASSPLRVRYEQYF
DNA: TGTGCCAGCAGCCCCTTGAGGGTGCGTTACGAGCAGTACTTC

J: TRBJ1-2
D: TRBD1
V: TRBV30
size: .
CDR3: CAWSAGQGPAGYTF
DNA: TGTGCCTGGAGTGCGGGACAGGGGCCAGCAGGCTACACCTTC

J: TRBJ2-7
D: TRBD1
V: TRBV7-2
size: .
CDR3: CASSYGQGGYEQYF
DNA: TGTGCCAGCAGCTACGGACAGGGCGGATACGAGCAGTACTTC

J: TRBJ2-1
D: TRBD1
V: TRBV7-9
size: .
CDR3: CASSLGGQGSGEQFF
DNA: TGTGCCAGCAGCTTAGGGGGACAGGGGAGCGGGGAGCAGTTCTTC

J: TRBJ2-2
D: .
V: TRBV6-5
size: .
CDR3: CAAQREVRTGELFF
DNA: TGTGCCGCACAGAGGGAAGTGAGAACCGGGGAGCTGTTTTTT

J: TRBJ2-2
D: TRBD1
V: TRBV24-1
size: .
CDR3: CATSDVQGGTGELFF
DNA: TGTGCCACCAGTGATGTACAGGGGGGCACCGGGGAGCTGTTTTTT

J: TRBJ2-7
D: TRBD2
V: TRBV6-2/TRBV6-3
size: .
CDR3: CASSHGRGQYF
DNA: TGTGCCAGCAGCCACGGGAGGGGTCAGTACTTC

J: TRBJ1-2
D: TRBD1
V: TRBV9
size: .
CDR3: CASSVEQGNYGYTF
DNA: TGTGCCAGCAGCGTAGAACAGGGGAACTATGGCTACACCTTC

J: TRBJ2-7
D: TRBD1
V: TRBV27
size: .
CDR3: CASSLYRGRSAEQYF
DNA: TGTGCCAGCAGTCTCTACAGGGGGCGGAGTGCCGAGCAGTACTTC

J: TRBJ2-5
D: .
V: TRBV7-9
size: .
CDR3: CASSLERNRETQYF
DNA: TGTGCCAGCAGCTTAGAGAGGAACCGGGAGACCCAGTACTTC

J: TRBJ2-7
D: .
V: TRBV6-2/TRBV6-3
size: .
CDR3: CASSSQGVLSYEQYF
DNA: TGTGCCAGCAGTTCCCAAGGGGTTTTAAGCTACGAGCAGTACTTC

J: TRBJ2-1
D: .
V: TRBV7-3
size: .
CDR3: CASSLTGTTLYNEQFF
DNA: TGTGCCAGCAGCTTAACAGGGACAACCCTCTACAATGAGCAGTTCTTC

J: TRBJ1-1
D: TRBD1
V: TRBV6-5
size: .
CDR3: CASSLGQGFNTEAFF
DNA: TGTGCCAGCAGTTTGGGACAGGGGTTTAACACTGAAGCTTTCTTT